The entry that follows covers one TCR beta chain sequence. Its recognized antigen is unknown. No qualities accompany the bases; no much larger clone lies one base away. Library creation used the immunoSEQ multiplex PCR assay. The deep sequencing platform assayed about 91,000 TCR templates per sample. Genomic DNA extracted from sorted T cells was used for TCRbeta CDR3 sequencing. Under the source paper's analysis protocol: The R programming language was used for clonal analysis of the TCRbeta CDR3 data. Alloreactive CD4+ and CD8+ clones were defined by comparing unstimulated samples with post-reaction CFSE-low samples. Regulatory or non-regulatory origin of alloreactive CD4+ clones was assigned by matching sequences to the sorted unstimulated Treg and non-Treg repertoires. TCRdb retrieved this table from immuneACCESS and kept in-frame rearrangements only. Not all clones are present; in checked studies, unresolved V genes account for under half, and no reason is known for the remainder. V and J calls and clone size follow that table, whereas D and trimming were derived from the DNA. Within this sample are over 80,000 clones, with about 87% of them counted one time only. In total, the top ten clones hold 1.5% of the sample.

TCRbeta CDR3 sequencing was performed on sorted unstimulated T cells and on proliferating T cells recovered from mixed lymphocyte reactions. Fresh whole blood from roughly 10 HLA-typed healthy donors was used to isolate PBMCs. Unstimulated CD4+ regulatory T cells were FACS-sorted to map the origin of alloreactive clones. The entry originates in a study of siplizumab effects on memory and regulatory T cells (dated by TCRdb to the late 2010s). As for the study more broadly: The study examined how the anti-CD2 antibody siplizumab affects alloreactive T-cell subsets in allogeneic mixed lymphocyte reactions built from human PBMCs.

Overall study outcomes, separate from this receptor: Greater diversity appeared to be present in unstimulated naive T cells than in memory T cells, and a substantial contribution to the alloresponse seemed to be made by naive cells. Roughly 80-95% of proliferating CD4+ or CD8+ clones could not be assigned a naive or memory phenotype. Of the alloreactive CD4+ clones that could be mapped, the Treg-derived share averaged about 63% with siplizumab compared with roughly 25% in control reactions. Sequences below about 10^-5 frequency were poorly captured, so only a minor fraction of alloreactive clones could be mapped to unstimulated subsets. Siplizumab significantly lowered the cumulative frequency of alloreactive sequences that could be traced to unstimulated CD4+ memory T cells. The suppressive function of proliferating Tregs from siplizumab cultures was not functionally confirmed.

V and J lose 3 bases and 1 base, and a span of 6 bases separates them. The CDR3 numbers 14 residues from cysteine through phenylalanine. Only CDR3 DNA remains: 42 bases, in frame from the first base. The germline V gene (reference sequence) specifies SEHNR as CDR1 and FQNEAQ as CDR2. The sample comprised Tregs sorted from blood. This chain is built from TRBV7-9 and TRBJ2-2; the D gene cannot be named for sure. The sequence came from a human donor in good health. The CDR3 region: CASSFQMNTGELFF. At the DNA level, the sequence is TGTGCCAGCAGCTTCCAAATGAACACCGGGGAGCTGTTTTTT.